Below, one T cell receptor beta chain is given with its context. Profiled with immunoSEQ multiplex PCR; TCRdb holds only in-frame clones, not every one. In the table there are about 230,000 clones, around nine tenths of which are singletons. Germline CDR1 and CDR2: SEHNR and FQNEAQ (reference sequence). The ends were cut back, 5 bases at V and 5 bases at J, with 9 bases in the middle. The CDR3 sequence is 12 residues long. The record originates from a study of blood T cell repertoires in COVID-19. This TCR was recovered from a woman in her 30s who had been exposed to COVID-19. The sample taken for sequencing was PBMCs or T cells enriched from blood (not recorded which). The chain combines TRBV7-9 with TRBJ2-5; D ambiguous. The CDR3 nucleotides are TGTGCCAGCAGCCCCGTGGCCGAGACCCAGTACTTC. Translation gives CASSPVAETQYF.